The 30 T cell receptor beta chains given below trace back to one sample, sequenced in a study of early T cells in non-severe SARS-CoV-2 infection (dated by TCRdb to the early 2020s). Libraries were built with 5' RACE. The instrument was a NextSeq 500. The raw public data were reprocessed by TCRdb itself: fastp quality trimming at Q25, MiXCR clonotype calling, in-frame beta chains only. Rows are combined by CDR3 protein, so each entry shows the most common genes and DNA. In all, the sample holds 75,000 or so distinct CDR3 sequences, and 14% of those were seen once. The ten largest clonotypes hold 9.5% to 13% of the sample. Sequenced sample: whole blood. These receptors all come from an adult who was a healthcare worker with PCR-confirmed SARS-CoV-2 infection or an uninfected control (not recorded which).

This chain connects TRBV7-2 to TRBJ2-5; tentatively, D is TRBD1 or TRBD2 (6 bases each). With 5 bases removed from V and 5 bases from J, the gap between germline ends came to 15 bases. Germline CDR1 and CDR2: SGHTA and FQGNSA. The CDR3 sequence is 14 residues long. CDR3: CASSRLGGWETQYF. For the CDR3, the DNA is TGTGCCAGCAGCCGCCTCGGGGGCTGGGAGACCCAGTACTTC.

This clonotype was seen a few times. The chain carries TRBV18 and TRBJ2-7, with no clear D. The CDR3 covers 13 residues. CDR1 KGHSH and CDR2 LQKENI come from the germline V gene. V lost 5 bases and J lost 4, with 12 bases in between. The CDR3 sequence: CASSARTYYEQYF. For the CDR3, the DNA is TGTGCCAGCTCAGCCAGGACGTATTACGAGCAGTACTTC.

The table lists this clonotype with a few counts. This chain links TRBV20-1 with TRBJ1-1; tentatively, D is TRBD1 (6 bases). The CDR3 runs 15 residues. Between the trimmed V and J ends, which lost 1 base and 7 bases, there was a span of 19 bases. Germline V gives CDR1 DFQATT, CDR2 SNEGSKA (reference sequence). The DNA of the CDR3 is TGCAGTGCTAGAGCAGGGGCCGATATAGGAAATGAAGCTTTCTTT. It encodes CSARAGADIGNEAFF.

V and J are TRBV23-1 and TRBJ2-5, with D unresolved. TRBV23-1 falls under the ORF class, with uncertain function. Trimming pared 5 bases from V and 5 bases from J, leaving 15 bases between. The CDR3 has 14 amino acids. This CDR3 is CASSFTEQRETQYF. CDR3 nucleotide sequence: TGCGCCAGCAGTTTTACGGAGCAAAGGGAGACCCAGTACTTC.

The table lists this clonotype with a few counts. The J gene is TRBJ2-4, the V gene TRBV12-3 or TRBV12-4, with no clear D. Between the trimmed V and J ends, which lost 0 bases and 0 bases, there was a span of 6 bases. The CDR3 is 15 residues long. CDR3 residues: CASSLAGIAKNIQYF. The CDR3 nucleotides are TGTGCCAGCAGTTTAGCAGGGATAGCCAAAAACATTCAGTACTTC.

This clonotype was recorded a few times. The chain is built from TRBV3-1 and TRBJ2-3; TRBD1 might be the D (5 bases). V lost 7 bases and J 1 base, leaving 15 bases between the germline ends. Germline CDR1 LGHDT, CDR2 YNNKEL (reference sequence). The CDR3 is made up of 15 amino acids. The DNA of the CDR3 is TGTGCCAGCAACCACCTCTCGACAGGCACAGATACGCAGTATTTT. Its protein is CASNHLSTGTDTQYF.

This clonotype was found many times. This sequence joins TRBV20-1 and TRBJ2-2, with a possible D match to TRBD1 (5 bases). The CDR3 has 13 residues. In germline, CDR1 is DFQATT, CDR2 SNEGSKA (reference sequence). V lost 1 base and J lost 3, with 6 bases in between. The DNA of the CDR3 is TGCAGTGCTAGAGGACAGTACACCGGGGAGCTGTTTTTT. The encoded protein is CSARGQYTGELFF.

This clonotype showed up just a few times. The chain uses TRBV5-1 and TRBJ1-2, with D unresolved. Germline CDR1 and CDR2: SGHRS and YFSETQ. The V end was cut by 1 base, the J end by 2 bases, with 15 bases between. The CDR3 extends over 16 amino acids. The CDR3 nucleotides are TGCGCCAGCAGCTTGAATTCCCGGCCGCGGAACTATGGCTACACCTTC. It specifies CASSLNSRPRNYGYTF.

The table lists this clonotype with many counts. J is TRBJ2-1 and V is TRBV29-1; no definite D call. The CDR3 loop spans 13 amino acids. CDR1 SQVTM and CDR2 ANQGSEA come from the germline V gene. Trimming took 5 bases from V and 5 from J, leaving 13 bases between them. This CDR3 is CSVFDGINNEQFF. In nucleotides, the CDR3 is TGCAGCGTTTTTGACGGAATAAACAATGAGCAGTTCTTC.

V gene TRBV28 combines with J gene TRBJ2-1, with D maybe TRBD1 (5 bases). The length of the CDR3 is 17 residues. Per the germline V gene, CDR1 is MDHEN and CDR2 is SYDVKM. V was clipped by 1 base and J by 0 bases, with 13 bases between them. The CDR3 sequence is CASSLFSDRPSYNEQFF. The DNA for the CDR3 is TGTGCCAGCAGTTTATTCTCCGACAGACCCTCCTACAATGAGCAGTTCTTC.

This clonotype has only a few counts. This CDR3 fails to terminate in the conserved phenylalanine or tryptophan, so it likely reflects a read error. The limits of the CDR3 on the DNA are not certain, so only TCRdb's listed CDR3 is given. The chain joins TRBV6-2 or TRBV6-3 to TRBJ1-1; the table's D call, TRBD1, has no DNA check behind it. Counting both end residues, the CDR3 totals 14 amino acids. Per the germline V gene, CDR1 is MNHEY and CDR2 is SVGEGT. The CDR3 spells CASSYSTPPDSGKV.

The chain combines TRBV10-1 with TRBJ1-6, with no clear D. Trimming left V 4 bases short and J 8 bases short, with 12 bases between. The length of the CDR3 is 14 residues. From germline, CDR1 is WNHNN and CDR2 SYGVQD (reference sequence). The CDR3 protein is CASSVDRADSPLHF. As DNA, the CDR3 is TGCGCCAGCAGTGTGGATAGGGCGGATTCACCCCTCCACTTT.

The chain recombines TRBV6-5 with TRBJ1-1; 7 nucleotides agree with TRBD1. Germline V gene data show CDR1 as MNHEY and CDR2 as SVGAGI. The CDR3 covers 14 residues. J lost 1 base, V lost 6 bases, and 5 bases had no gene match. CDR3 region: CASRPGQQNTEAFF. Here the CDR3 DNA reads TGTGCCAGCAGGCCGGGACAGCAGAACACTGAAGCTTTCTTT.

Only a few counts were recorded for this clonotype. The V gene is TRBV5-1, the J gene TRBJ1-2; 9 bases are a match to TRBD1. The CDR3 loop spans 14 amino acids. Germline V gene lookup returns CDR1 SGHRS and CDR2 YFSETQ. J was trimmed by 6 bases and V by 4 bases; bases with no gene match: 7. CDR3 coding DNA: TGCGCCAGCAGCATAACAGGGGGCAAGGATGGCTACACCTTC. It codes for CASSITGGKDGYTF.

This clonotype was detected ten times or more. The CDR3 region is CASSQDTQGDYGYTF. CDR3 nucleotides: TGTGCCAGCAGCCAAGATACGCAGGGTGACTATGGCTACACCTTC. The chain couples TRBV3-1 to TRBJ1-2; a weak D match, TRBD1 (5 bases). Germline CDR1 LGHDT, CDR2 YNNKEL (reference sequence). V dropped 0 bases and J dropped 3 bases, with 11 bases sitting between them. The CDR3 is 15 residues long.

Many counts were recorded for this clonotype. The chain carries TRBV2 and TRBJ2-5; the D gene is possibly TRBD1 (6 bases). Trimming removed 6 bases at V and 2 bases at J, with 16 bases between. Germline lookup yields CDR1 SNHLY and CDR2 FYNNEI. The CDR3 contains 15 residues. The DNA for the CDR3 is TGTGCCAGCAGCCAGGACAGAGGGTCACAAGAGACCCAGTACTTC. This encodes CASSQDRGSQETQYF.

The chain recombines TRBV6-6 with TRBJ2-3; TRBD2 aligns across 12 bases. The CDR3 is 17 residues long. CDR1 and CDR2 from the germline V gene are MNHNY and SVGAGI (reference sequence). Losses at the gene ends were 5 bases for V and 4 bases for J; bases not matched to a gene: 10. CDR3 in amino acids: CASSRPLAGGLSDTQYF. CDR3 nucleotide sequence: TGTGCCAGCAGTCGCCCGCTAGCGGGGGGGCTTTCAGATACGCAGTATTTT.

In its sample, this clonotype was seen many times. The chain joins TRBV15 to TRBJ2-1; 14 bases are a match to TRBD2. With 8 bases clipped from V and 8 bases from J, the junction kept 5 bases outside the gene matches. Per the germline V gene, CDR1 is LNHNV and CDR2 is YYDKDF (reference sequence). The length of the CDR3 is 14 residues. CDR3 DNA sequence: TGTGCCACCGCTCCGGGACTAGCGGGGGATGAGCAGTTCTTC. This sequence encodes CATAPGLAGDEQFF. Full variable domain (rest looked up from reference TRBV15 and TRBJ2-1): DAMVIQNPRYQVTQFGKPVTLSCSQTLNHNVMYWYQQKSSQAPKLLFHYYDKDFNNEADTPDNFQSRRPNTSFCFLDIRSPGLGDTAMYLCATAPGLAGDEQFFGPGTRLTVL.

This clonotype qualifies as medium-sized (0.01 to 0.1%). The chain has TRBV28 and TRBJ2-2, with D possibly TRBD1 on 6 matching bases. This CDR3 is built from 15 residues. V was pared by 7 bases and J by 4 bases, with 16 bases between. CDR1 and CDR2 from the germline V gene are MDHEN and SYDVKM. CDR3 protein: CASILGGRPTGELFF. CDR3 bases: TGTGCCAGCATCCTAGGGGGTCGGCCCACCGGGGAGCTGTTTTTT. Combining the CDR3 with reference TRBV28 and TRBJ2-2 gives the whole variable domain DVKVTQSSRYLVKRTGEKVFLECVQDMDHENMFWYRQDPGLGLRLIYFSYDVKMKEKGDIPEGYSVSREKKERFSLILESASTNQTSMYLCASILGGRPTGELFFGEGSRLTVL.

The chain recombines TRBV12-3 or TRBV12-4 with TRBJ2-7, with 9 bases matching TRBD2. This CDR3 has 16 residues. J was trimmed by 6 bases and V by 2 bases; bases with no gene match: 11. CDR3 region: CASSLTPWGLAAEQYF. In DNA, the CDR3 is TGTGCCAGCAGTTTAACCCCGTGGGGACTAGCAGCCGAGCAGTACTTC.

The chain has TRBV5-8 and TRBJ1-5; no firm D call. The germline V gene has CDR1 SGHTS and CDR2 YDEGEE. Trimming removed 2 bases at V and 0 bases at J, with 12 bases between. The CDR3 runs to 16 residues. CDR3 nucleotides: TGTGCCAGCAGCTTACGGGTAGGGCGTAGCAATCAGCCCCAGCATTTT. It yields the protein CASSLRVGRSNQPQHF.

This clonotype was recorded a few times. The gene calls are TRBV9 and TRBJ1-6; D not resolved. The CDR3 runs to 14 residues. The germline V and J ends were trimmed by 0 bases and 8 bases, with 9 bases remaining between them. Germline V gene lookup returns CDR1 SGDLS and CDR2 YYNGEE. The CDR3 sequence is CASSVDSNDSPLHF. The CDR3 DNA sequence: TGTGCCAGCAGCGTAGACAGTAACGATTCACCCCTCCACTTT.

This clonotype was counted only a few times. This chain links TRBV9 with TRBJ1-2; 8 bases align to TRBD1. The V segment lost 4 bases and the J segment 2 bases; nucleotides outside the gene matches: 4. Germline V gene data show CDR1 as SGDLS and CDR2 as YYNGEE. The CDR3 loop spans 14 amino acids. In nucleotides, the CDR3 is TGTGCCAGCAGCTTCGGACAGGGCAACTATGGCTACACCTTC. Residues: CASSFGQGNYGYTF.

A few counts support this clonotype. The chain has TRBV28 and TRBJ1-1; D not resolved. The germline V gene has CDR1 MDHEN and CDR2 SYDVKM. The CDR3 runs 12 residues. Trimming left V 1 base short and J 4 bases short, with 4 bases between. The CDR3 protein is CASSLFGTEAFF. The CDR3, as DNA: TGTGCCAGCAGTTTATTCGGCACTGAAGCTTTCTTT.

This clonotype appeared a few times. V usage is TRBV11-2 and J usage is TRBJ2-3, with 8 nucleotides matching TRBD2. This CDR3 spans 15 amino acids. Germline-derived CDR1 and CDR2 are SGHAT and FQNNGV. Unmatched junction bases numbered 4, after V lost 3 bases and J lost 2 bases. CDR3 region: CASSLGLVSTDTQYF. The CDR3 bases are TGTGCCAGCAGCTTGGGACTAGTATCCACAGATACGCAGTATTTT.

The V gene is TRBV20-1, the J gene TRBJ2-7; D gene unclear. CDR1 is DFQATT and CDR2 is SNEGSKA in the germline V gene (reference sequence). The CDR3 length is 12 residues. With 2 bases removed from V and 3 bases from J, the gap between germline ends came to 8 bases. CDR3 sequence reads: CSARSGVYEQYF. The CDR3 DNA reads as TGCAGTGCTAGATCGGGCGTCTACGAGCAGTACTTC.

This clonotype occurred many times. The genes are TRBV7-6 and TRBJ1-6; perhaps TRBD1 as D (6 bases). Trimming removed 10 bases at V and 8 bases at J, with 15 bases between. CDR3 size: 13 residues. CDR1 and CDR2 (germline): SGHVS, FNYEAQ. CDR3 protein: CAIKNREHSPLHF. Written as DNA, the CDR3 is TGTGCCATCAAAAACAGGGAACATTCACCCCTCCACTTT.

The chain uses TRBV7-2 and TRBJ2-5; perhaps TRBD1 as D (5 bases). Germline V gene lookup returns CDR1 SGHTA and CDR2 FQGNSA. Trimming removed 1 base from V and 4 bases from J, with 7 bases in between. This CDR3 region has 13 residues. CDR3 coding DNA: TGTGCCAGCAGCTTAGTCAGGGCAGAGACCCAGTACTTC. This gives the protein CASSLVRAETQYF.

This clonotype was observed a few times. This chain connects TRBV7-8 to TRBJ2-3; D is uncertain. The ends were cut back, 4 bases at V and 2 bases at J, with 10 bases in the middle. The CDR3 is 14 amino acids. Germline V gene data show CDR1 as SGHVS and CDR2 as FQNEAQ. Written as DNA, the CDR3 is TGTGCCAGCAGCTCGGTACCTTCCACAGATACGCAGTATTTT. Residues: CASSSVPSTDTQYF.

This clonotype occurred a few times. The V gene is TRBV28, the J gene TRBJ1-5, with D perhaps TRBD1 (5 bases). Germline V gives CDR1 MDHEN, CDR2 SYDVKM. This CDR3 is built from 17 residues. V was cut by 4 bases and J by 0 bases, with 16 bases left in between. CDR3: CASSWDDSSYSNQPQHF. The CDR3 DNA reads as TGTGCCAGCAGTTGGGACGATAGTAGTTATAGCAATCAGCCCCAGCATTTT.